This paragraph reports one T cell receptor (beta chain). The antigen remains undetermined. This entry belongs to a study of T cell responses to AZD1222 COVID-19 vaccine. This table comes from immunoSEQ multiplex PCR, and its TCRdb copy is limited to in-frame clones, with some not included. The sample has around 270,000 clones; around 93% are singletons. Study observations and caveats: After the peak T cell response, and only then, were repertoires sampled. Close to half of spike-specific TCRs reportedly recognize unmutated variant regions. AZD1222 recipients seropositive at baseline numbered only six.

This CDR3 contains 15 residues. With 5 bases removed from V and 0 bases from J, the gap between germline ends came to 14 bases. Germline lookup yields CDR1 SGHTA and CDR2 FQGNSA. Researchers grouped second doses given at about 4 or about 12 weeks into one pool. The rearrangement links TRBV7-2 to TRBJ2-7, with D possibly called TRBD1 or TRBD2 (5 bases each). Sequenced here: peripheral blood, sampled 28 days after the second AZD1222 dose. The clonotype originates from an adult who received the AZD1222 COVID-19 vaccine. CDR3 sequence (DNA): TGTGCCAGCAGCCGGGACCCAACGTCCTCCTACGAGCAGTACTTC. Translated, it gives CASSRDPTSSYEQYF. The entire variable domain, with the rest obtained from reference TRBV7-2 and TRBJ2-7, is as follows: GAGVSQSPSNKVTEKGKDVELRCDPISGHTALYWYRQSLGQGLEFLIYFQGNSAPDKSGLPSDRFSAERTGGSVSTLTIQRTQQEDSAVYLCASSRDPTSSYEQYFGPGTRLTVT.